This passage covers 24 T cell receptor beta chains from one sample sequenced in a study of blood T cell repertoires in COVID-19. Profiling relied on immunoSEQ multiplex PCR, and the TCRdb table lists in-frame clones only, not all of them. The sample yields about 90,000 clones, approximately 88% seen once. Sequencing was performed on peripheral blood. These receptors originate from a woman in her 70s with acute or convalescent COVID-19.

The chain employs TRBV19 and TRBJ2-1, with a possible D match to TRBD2 (5 bases). V was shortened by 1 base and J by 9 bases, with 16 bases between the two germline ends. CDR1 is LNHDA and CDR2 is SQIVND in the germline V gene (reference sequence). The CDR3 spans 15 residues. The CDR3 DNA reads as TGTGCCAGTAGTATAGGGTCCACAGCGGTCGGTGAGCAGTTCTTC. It translates to CASSIGSTAVGEQFF. The complete variable domain, with remaining parts taken from reference TRBV19 and TRBJ2-1, reads DGGITQSPKYLFRKEGQNVTLSCEQNLNHDAMYWYRQDPGQGLRLIYYSQIVNDFQKGDIAEGYSVSREKKESFPLTVTSAQKNPTAFYLCASSIGSTAVGEQFFGPGTRLTVL.

The chain combines TRBV14 with TRBJ1-6; possibly TRBD1 for D (6 bases). There are 17 residues in the CDR3. V shed 1 base and J shed 4 bases, with 14 bases lying between them. Germline V gene lookup returns CDR1 SGHDN and CDR2 FVKESK. Here the CDR3 reads CASSQGPGTPYNSPLHF. DNA of the CDR3: TGTGCCAGCAGCCAAGGACCCGGGACACCGTATAATTCACCCCTCCACTTT. Based on the CDR3 plus reference TRBV14 and TRBJ1-6, the full variable domain is EAGVTQFPSHSVIEKGQTVTLRCDPISGHDNLYWYRRVMGKEIKFLLHFVKESKQDESGMPNNRFLAERTGGTYSTLKVQPAELEDSGVYFCASSQGPGTPYNSPLHFGNGTRLTVT.

The chain joins TRBV2 to TRBJ2-7; TRBD1 is a possible D gene (6 bases). V lost 7 bases to trimming and J lost 6 bases, with 25 bases between them. This CDR3 spans 16 amino acids. Looked up from germline, CDR1 is SNHLY and CDR2 is FYNNEI. As DNA, the CDR3 is TGTGCCAGCAAACGACACCCGACAGGTTTTTACTCCGAGCAGTACGTC. Residues: CASKRHPTGFYSEQYV.

As for this clone: Relative to the germline gene, one junction end is altered; a read error may explain this. The chain is built from TRBV5-1 and TRBJ2-7; 7 bases match TRBD2. CDR1 and CDR2 (germline): SGHRS, YFSETQ. This CDR3 has 11 amino acids. CDR3 sequence: CASSSKTSIHF. As DNA, the CDR3 is TGCGCCAGCAGCTCGAAGACTAGCATCCACTTC.

The V call is TRBV28, the J call TRBJ2-1, with 9 positions matching TRBD1. CDR1 and CDR2 (germline): MDHEN, SYDVKM. The V gene end was trimmed by 1 base and the J gene end by 1 base; junction bases not matched to a gene: 2. This CDR3 is 16 amino acids long. The CDR3 sequence: CASSLSQGASYNEQFF. The CDR3 DNA follows: TGTGCCAGCAGTTTATCACAGGGGGCGTCCTACAATGAGCAGTTCTTC.

The rearrangement links TRBV28 to TRBJ2-7, with 7 bases identical to TRBD1. The CDR3 sequence is 13 residues long. The germline V gene has CDR1 MDHEN and CDR2 SYDVKM. V shed 5 bases and J 4 bases; nucleotides not matched to a gene: 5. The CDR3 nucleotides are TGTGCCAGCAGTGGTTCCAGGGGGTACGAGCAGTACTTC. This codes for CASSGSRGYEQYF.

In DNA, the CDR3 is TGTGCCAGCAGCTTGCTGGACAATACGCAGTATTTT. Its protein product is CASSLLDNTQYF. The chain combines TRBV5-5 with TRBJ2-3; D might be TRBD1 (5 bases). Germline CDR1 is SGHKS and CDR2 is YYEKEE (reference sequence). Trimming took off 1 base at V and 7 bases at J, with 7 bases between the two ends. The CDR3 is 12 residues long.

This sequence joins TRBV28 and TRBJ1-1; 7 nucleotides match TRBD1. V trimming: 1 base; J trimming: 11 bases; junction bases outside the gene matches: 4. The CDR3 consists of 12 residues. Germline V CDR1 and CDR2: MDHEN, SYDVKM. CDR3 in amino acids: CASSLLQGTAFF. The CDR3 region has the DNA TGTGCCAGCAGTTTATTACAGGGGACGGCTTTCTTT.

The chain links TRBV28 to TRBJ1-1; 9 positions agree with TRBD1. This CDR3 comprises 15 residues. The trim removed 2 bases at V and 2 bases at J, leaving 3 bases unmatched. Germline V lookup: CDR1 MDHEN, CDR2 SYDVKM. CDR3 DNA sequence: TGTGCCAGCAGTTTACTTACAGGGGGCAACACTGAAGCTTTCTTT. This codes for CASSLLTGGNTEAFF.

The chain links TRBV18 to TRBJ2-5; 12 bases map to TRBD2. The CDR3 sequence is 15 residues long. Unmatched junction bases numbered 5, after V lost 3 bases and J lost 6 bases. The germline V gene has CDR1 KGHSH and CDR2 LQKENI. CDR3 coding DNA: TGTGCCAGCTCACCCTTGACTAGCGGGGGACAGACCCAGTACTTC. It specifies CASSPLTSGGQTQYF.

The chain carries TRBV6-6 and TRBJ1-4, with a weak D call TRBD1 (6 bases). CDR3 length: 15 residues. Germline V gene data show CDR1 as MNHNY and CDR2 as SVGAGI (reference sequence). V was shortened by 4 bases and J by 2 bases, with 11 bases between the two germline ends. The CDR3 sequence is CASSSKGVTNEKLFF. The CDR3 DNA follows: TGTGCCAGCAGTTCTAAGGGGGTTACTAATGAAAAACTGTTTTTT.

The chain links TRBV3-1 (or the pseudogene TRBV3-2) to TRBJ2-5, with TRBD2 as a possible D gene (5 bases). Germline V lookup: CDR1 LGHDT, CDR2 YNNKEL (reference sequence). V was trimmed by 1 base and J by 5 bases, leaving 8 bases between them. The CDR3 totals 13 residues. The DNA for the CDR3 is TGTGCCAGCAGCCAAGCGGGGAAGGAGACCCAGTACTTC. It translates to CASSQAGKETQYF.

This chain connects TRBV9 to TRBJ2-1; 11 bases agree with TRBD2. Per germline, CDR1 SGDLS and CDR2 YYNGEE. The CDR3 has 18 amino acids. V shed 2 bases, J shed 0 bases, and the junction held 7 bases outside the gene matches. The DNA for the CDR3 is TGTGCCAGCAGCGTTCCCCCTAGCGGGGGGAGCTCCTACAATGAGCAGTTCTTC. Translating it yields CASSVPPSGGSSYNEQFF.

The chain recombines TRBV4-1 with TRBJ1-3; 7 bases fit TRBD1. With 6 bases clipped from V and 7 bases from J, the junction kept 18 bases outside the gene matches. Per germline, CDR1 MGHRA and CDR2 YSYEKL. The CDR3 sequence is 17 residues long. CDR3 amino acids: CASRQIGTANNRNTIYF. DNA of the CDR3: TGCGCCAGCAGACAGATCGGGACAGCCAATAATCGGAACACCATATATTTT.

The V gene is TRBV19, the J gene TRBJ1-2, with a possible D match to TRBD1 (6 bases). This CDR3 spans 13 amino acids. Per the germline V gene, CDR1 is LNHDA and CDR2 is SQIVND (reference sequence). Between the trimmed V and J ends, which lost 6 bases and 4 bases, there was a span of 12 bases. The DNA of the CDR3 is TGTGCCAGTAGGGCCAGGGGTGGCTATGGCTACACCTTC. This gives the protein CASRARGGYGYTF.

The chain recombines TRBV12-5 with TRBJ2-5; D gene unclear. Germline CDR1 and CDR2: LGHNT and FRNRAP. This CDR3 is 15 amino acids long. Trimming took 1 base from V and 1 from J, leaving 10 bases between them. The CDR3 DNA is TGTGCTAGTGGTTTGGGGCAGCGTCTCCAAGAGACCCAGTACTTC. Residues: CASGLGQRLQETQYF. Using reference TRBV12-5 and TRBJ2-5 for the parts outside the CDR3, the full variable domain is DARVTQTPRHKVTEMGQEVTMRCQPILGHNTVFWYRQTMMQGLELLAYFRNRAPLDDSGMPKDRFSAEMPDATLATLKIQPSEPRDSAVYFCASGLGQRLQETQYFGPGTRLLVL.

The chain is built from TRBV28 and TRBJ1-1; 11 bases fit TRBD1. Germline CDR1 MDHEN, CDR2 SYDVKM. With 8 bases clipped from V and 6 bases from J, the junction kept 5 bases outside the gene matches. There are 13 residues in the CDR3. This CDR3 is CASGTGGFSEAFF. Here the CDR3 DNA reads TGTGCCAGCGGGACAGGGGGTTTCTCTGAAGCTTTCTTT.

This chain joins TRBV3-1 (or the pseudogene TRBV3-2) and TRBJ1-2, with D tentatively TRBD1 (6 bases). The CDR3 is made up of 16 amino acids. Trimming stripped 4 bases from V and 0 bases from J, with 15 bases between. Germline loops: CDR1 LGHDT, CDR2 YNNKEL (reference sequence). CDR3 bases: TGTGCCAGCAGCCCTGGGACAAGGGGAGCTAACTATGGCTACACCTTC. Translation: CASSPGTRGANYGYTF.

The V call is TRBV3-1 (or the pseudogene TRBV3-2), the J call TRBJ2-2, with 8 bases identical to TRBD2. Germline CDR1 reads LGHDT; CDR2 reads YNNKEL (reference sequence). V lost 0 bases to trimming and J lost 5 bases; unmatched junction nucleotides: 5. This CDR3 comprises 16 residues. This chain's CDR3 is CASSQDLGGGTGELFF. CDR3 in DNA: TGTGCCAGCAGCCAAGATCTCGGGGGGGGGACCGGGGAGCTGTTTTTT.

This chain joins TRBV28 and TRBJ1-2; 7 bases line up with TRBD1. In germline, CDR1 is MDHEN, CDR2 SYDVKM. The V gene end was trimmed by 7 bases and the J gene end by 0 bases; junction bases not matched to a gene: 11. The CDR3 covers 16 residues. CDR3 nucleotides: TGTGCCAGCACCAGAGGAGGGACAGCTACTAACTATGGCTACACCTTC. Translating it yields CASTRGGTATNYGYTF.

The V and J genes are TRBV15 and TRBJ1-5; 9 nucleotides align to TRBD1. The germline V gene encodes CDR1 LNHNV and CDR2 YYDKDF (reference sequence). V lost 2 bases, J lost 5 bases, and 7 bases stayed unmatched. This CDR3 is 16 amino acids long. CDR3 sequence reads: CATSRQITGGHQPQHF. The CDR3, as DNA: TGTGCCACCAGCAGACAAATAACAGGGGGCCATCAGCCCCAGCATTTT. The variable domain in full, completed from reference TRBV15 and TRBJ1-5, reads DAMVIQNPRYQVTQFGKPVTLSCSQTLNHNVMYWYQQKSSQAPKLLFHYYDKDFNNEADTPDNFQSRRPNTSFCFLDIRSPGLGDTAMYLCATSRQITGGHQPQHFGDGTRLSIL.

This clone has just one count. This rearrangement joins TRBV4-2 to TRBJ1-1; unclear D gene. The germline gives CDR1 LGHNA, CDR2 YNFKEQ. The CDR3 loop spans 14 amino acids. V lost 6 bases and J 0 bases, leaving 11 bases between the germline ends. CDR3 DNA sequence: TGTGCCAGCAGTGCCGGTGGTGTGAACACTGAAGCTTTCTTT. It translates to CASSAGGVNTEAFF.

The chain couples TRBV3-1 (or the pseudogene TRBV3-2) to TRBJ2-7; 12 positions match TRBD2. With 1 base clipped from V and 3 bases from J, the junction kept 1 base outside the gene matches. Per the germline V gene, CDR1 is LGHDT and CDR2 is YNNKEL (reference sequence). The CDR3 consists of 15 residues. CDR3 amino acids: CASSQGLAGVYEQYF. The CDR3 DNA reads TGTGCCAGCAGCCAAGGACTAGCGGGAGTCTACGAGCAGTACTTC.

The chain carries TRBV10-3 and TRBJ2-7; 9 bases fit TRBD1. Looked up from germline, CDR1 is ENHRY and CDR2 is SYGVKD. J was trimmed by 2 bases and V by 2 bases; bases with no gene match: 4. The CDR3 runs 15 residues. CDR3 region: CAISEPGQGPYEQYF. CDR3 bases: TGTGCCATCAGTGAGCCGGGACAGGGACCCTACGAGCAGTACTTC.